Below are 4 T cell receptor beta chains sequenced from a single sample in a study of human T cells and chemical hapten exposure. The study's library attached unique molecular identifiers to single cDNA molecules. TCRdb re-derived calls from the reads in MiXCR, one entry per CDR3 protein. The table has 4,000 to 5,000 distinct CDR3 sequences, 49% seen once. This sample's treatment: therapeutic diphenylcyclopropenone sensitization with weekly scalp DPC. The sample in question was whole blood, obtained before DPC sensitization or 2, 6, or about 24 weeks after (not recorded which). These receptors were collected from an adult with alopecia areata. Some clones in this sample may be carry-over from other donors' samples. This table probably holds off-target reads from a library built for another chain.

This chain connects TRBV28 to TRBJ1-2, with D possibly TRBD1 on 5 matching bases. The CDR3 is made up of 13 amino acids. Deletions cut 5 bases from V and 8 bases from J, with 15 bases between. Germline assignment: CDR1 MDHEN and CDR2 SYDVKM. This CDR3 is CASSLLSGGGYTF. CDR3 in DNA: TGTGCCAGCAGTCTCCTCTCCGGGGGAGGCTACACCTTC.

The J gene is TRBJ2-5, the V gene TRBV12-2. TRBV12-2 is a documented pseudogene. This CDR3 has 15 residues. The CDR3: CASPRPSLRSETQYF. CDR3 DNA sequence: TGTGCAAGCCCCAGACCCAGCCTGCGGTCAGAGACCCAGTACTTC.

The CDR3, as DNA: TGCAGCGTTGGAGGACTAAATAGTGGAGAGACCCAGTACTTC. It yields the protein CSVGGLNSGETQYF. The genes are TRBV29-1 and TRBJ2-5; tentatively, D is TRBD2 (6 bases). Trimming stripped 4 bases from V and 4 bases from J, with 16 bases between. The CDR3 loop spans 14 amino acids. The germline gives CDR1 SQVTM, CDR2 ANQGSEA.

The V and J genes are TRBV7-9 and TRBJ2-5; D unresolved. This CDR3 comprises 11 residues. Germline V lookup: CDR1 SEHNR, CDR2 FQNEAQ (reference sequence). V was pared by 5 bases and J by 3 bases, with 4 bases between. CDR3 residues: CASSPKETQYF. CDR3 sequence (DNA): TGTGCCAGCAGCCCTAAAGAGACCCAGTACTTC.